This passage covers 20 T cell receptor beta chains from one sample sequenced in a study of blood T cell repertoires in COVID-19. Repertoires were generated with immunoSEQ multiplex PCR, while TCRdb's copy carries only in-frame clones and drops some. The sample has 200,000 to 300,000 clones; approximately 85% are singletons. What was sequenced was peripheral blood. Receptors were obtained from a woman aged 80 or older with COVID-19, enrolled during active disease.

This clone came up once. The chain carries TRBV30 and TRBJ2-3; unclear D gene. V was shortened by 0 bases and J by 2 bases, with 3 bases between the two germline ends. Per germline, CDR1 GTSNPN and CDR2 SVGIG (reference sequence). The CDR3 consists of 12 residues. CDR3 amino acids: CAWSVLTDTQYF. The CDR3 DNA follows: TGTGCCTGGAGTGTACTCACAGATACGCAGTATTTT.

The rearrangement uses TRBV11-2 and TRBJ2-1; TRBD1 matches at 7 bases. Germline assignment: CDR1 SGHAT and CDR2 FQNNGV. Trimming took 5 bases from V and 5 from J; bases not matched to a gene: 6. This CDR3 is built from 14 residues. This CDR3 reads CASSPRQGDNEQFF. For the CDR3, the DNA is TGTGCCAGCAGCCCCCGACAGGGAGACAATGAGCAGTTCTTC.

This clone was recorded once. The V gene is TRBV7-9, the J gene TRBJ1-2; D is unresolved. The length of the CDR3 is 13 residues. V was trimmed by 3 bases and J by 2 bases, leaving 7 bases between them. Germline V gene lookup returns CDR1 SEHNR and CDR2 FQNEAQ (reference sequence). CDR3 sequence (DNA): TGTGCCAGCAGCTTGATCGGGAACTATGGCTACACCTTC. Translation gives CASSLIGNYGYTF. Filled out from reference TRBV7-9 and TRBJ1-2, the complete variable domain reads DTGVSQNPRHKITKRGQNVTFRCDPISEHNRLYWYRQTLGQGPEFLTYFQNEAQLEKSRLLSDRFSAERPKGSFSTLEIQRTEQGDSAMYLCASSLIGNYGYTFGSGTRLTVV.

V gene TRBV2 combines with J gene TRBJ1-1, with 10 bases matching TRBD1. This CDR3 region has 15 residues. Trimming at V came to 6 bases and at J to 6 bases, leaving 10 bases not matched to a gene. The germline gives CDR1 SNHLY, CDR2 FYNNEI. The CDR3 DNA sequence: TGTGCCAGCAGGGGGACAGGGGAGGGGTACGCTGAAGCTTTCTTT. Translation: CASRGTGEGYAEAFF.

The chain couples TRBV3-1 (or the pseudogene TRBV3-2) to TRBJ1-2, with 9 positions matching TRBD1. The V gene's germline CDR1 is LGHDT and CDR2 YNNKEL (reference sequence). This CDR3 is built from 13 residues. J was trimmed by 8 bases and V by 3 bases; bases with no gene match: 4. The CDR3 here is CASSHRQGVGYTF. The CDR3 DNA sequence: TGTGCCAGCAGCCACCGACAGGGGGTCGGCTACACCTTC.

This CDR3 is CASSLTSGLAGASSTDTQYF. CDR3 nucleotides: TGTGCCAGCAGCTTAACAAGCGGACTAGCGGGTGCTTCTAGCACAGATACGCAGTATTTT. The chain combines TRBV7-3 with TRBJ2-3, with 11 bases lining up with TRBD2. Germline V lookup: CDR1 SGHTA, CDR2 FQGTGA. The V gene end was trimmed by 0 bases and the J gene end by 0 bases; junction bases not matched to a gene: 11. CDR3 size: 20 residues.

The genes are TRBV12-2 and TRBJ1-6. TRBV12-2 represents a pseudogene. This CDR3 has 17 residues. The CDR3 bases are TGTGCAAGTCGCCACAGACCCGGGAGCTCCTATAATTCACCCCTCCACTTT. It encodes CASRHRPGSSYNSPLHF.

This clone was observed once. This chain links TRBV29-1 with TRBJ2-2; TRBD1 matches at 10 bases. CDR1 and CDR2 from the germline V gene are SQVTM and ANQGSEA. J gave up 3 bases and V 6 bases, and 7 bases lay outside the gene matches. The CDR3 length is 15 residues. The CDR3 DNA follows: TGCAGCGTAAAAGTGGGGACAGGGGACACCGGGGAGCTGTTTTTT. Amino acid sequence: CSVKVGTGDTGELFF.

V usage is TRBV27 and J usage is TRBJ1-5; 9 bases agree with TRBD1. This CDR3 is built from 14 residues. Germline-derived CDR1 and CDR2 are MNHEY and SMNVEV (reference sequence). V gave up 3 bases and J gave up 6 bases; unmatched junction bases: 3. The CDR3 reads CASSLKDRGQPQHF. The DNA of the CDR3 is TGTGCCAGCAGTTTGAAGGACAGGGGTCAGCCCCAGCATTTT.

V and J are TRBV27 and TRBJ1-4; D remains unclear. The CDR3 is 12 amino acids. Germline CDR1 is MNHEY and CDR2 is SMNVEV (reference sequence). The V end lost 8 bases, the J end lost 7 bases, and 11 bases lay between the germline ends. CDR3 residues: CASAPAGEKLFF. The CDR3 nucleotides are TGTGCCAGCGCCCCCGCGGGTGAAAAACTGTTTTTT.

The rearrangement joins TRBV19 to TRBJ1-6; D not certain. Trimming took off 5 bases at V and 6 bases at J, with 14 bases between the two ends. Germline V CDR1 and CDR2: LNHDA, SQIVND (reference sequence). The CDR3 sequence is 15 residues long. CDR3 region: CASSLPGNINSPLHF. The DNA for the CDR3 is TGTGCCAGTAGTCTCCCGGGGAATATTAATTCACCCCTCCACTTT. Drawing the rest from reference TRBV19 and TRBJ1-6, the complete variable domain is DGGITQSPKYLFRKEGQNVTLSCEQNLNHDAMYWYRQDPGQGLRLIYYSQIVNDFQKGDIAEGYSVSREKKESFPLTVTSAQKNPTAFYLCASSLPGNINSPLHFGNGTRLTVT.

The chain uses TRBV10-3 and TRBJ2-2; a weak D match, TRBD1 (6 bases). The germline V gene has CDR1 ENHRY and CDR2 SYGVKD. The CDR3 covers 15 residues. The germline V and J ends were trimmed by 0 bases and 5 bases, with 10 bases remaining between them. The CDR3 coding sequence is TGTGCCATCAGTGAGTCACTACAGGGAACCGGGGAGCTGTTTTTT. Amino acids: CAISESLQGTGELFF.

The V call is TRBV5-1, the J call TRBJ1-6; 7 bases are a match to TRBD1. V lost 4 bases to trimming and J lost 10 bases; unmatched junction nucleotides: 8. The CDR3 is 14 amino acids. Germline CDR1 and CDR2: SGHRS and YFSETQ. This chain's CDR3 is CASSPGQSGSPLHF. The CDR3 DNA reads as TGCGCCAGCAGCCCGGGACAGTCGGGGTCACCCCTCCACTTT.

The chain employs TRBV2 and TRBJ2-2, with 7 positions matching TRBD1. CDR3 length: 15 amino acids. CDR1 SNHLY and CDR2 FYNNEI come from the germline V gene. Trimming took 5 bases from V and 1 from J; bases not matched to a gene: 4. CDR3: CASSIRDRNTGELFF. CDR3 sequence (DNA): TGTGCCAGCAGTATCCGGGACAGGAACACCGGGGAGCTGTTTTTT. The full variable domain, rest sourced from reference TRBV2 and TRBJ2-2, is EPEVTQTPSHQVTQMGQEVILRCVPISNHLYFYWYRQILGQKVEFLVSFYNNEISEKSEIFDDQFSVERPDGSNFTLKIRSTKLEDSAMYFCASSIRDRNTGELFFGEGSRLTVL.

The gene calls are TRBV5-1 and TRBJ1-1; the match to TRBD1 covers 9 bases. Germline CDR1 is SGHRS and CDR2 is YFSETQ. Trimming removed 5 bases from V and 0 bases from J; junction bases left unmatched: 8. This CDR3 has 16 residues. Written as DNA, the CDR3 is TGCGCCAGCAGACCAACAGGGGGCGGCCTGAACACTGAAGCTTTCTTT. Its translation is CASRPTGGGLNTEAFF.

In this sample, this clone turned up once. The rearrangement joins TRBV7-2 to TRBJ1-5; D is unresolved. Germline V gene lookup returns CDR1 SGHTA and CDR2 FQGNSA. This CDR3 region has 13 residues. Deletions cut 3 bases from V and 7 bases from J, with 10 bases between. CDR3 nucleotides: TGTGCCAGCAGCTTCGAGGCGTTACAGCCCCAGCATTTT. As protein: CASSFEALQPQHF.

This rearrangement joins TRBV28 to TRBJ2-3; 13 bases line up with TRBD2. Germline V gene sequence: CDR1 MDHEN, CDR2 SYDVKM. Trimming took 11 bases from V and 3 from J; bases not matched to a gene: 5. The CDR3 totals 14 residues. This CDR3 reads CAGGTSGATDTQYF. Written as DNA, the CDR3 is TGTGCCGGTGGGACTAGCGGGGCTACAGATACGCAGTATTTT.

This clone turned up a few times. The rearrangement uses TRBV5-4 and TRBJ1-6; TRBD1 matches at 9 bases. This CDR3 region has 15 residues. Germline values: CDR1 SGHNT, CDR2 YYREEE (reference sequence). Trimming cost V 1 base and J 7 bases; bases outside gene matches: 3. In DNA, the CDR3 is TGTGCCAGCAGCTTGATCGGACAGGGGAATTCACCCCTCCACTTT. It yields the protein CASSLIGQGNSPLHF.

The V and J genes are TRBV28 and TRBJ1-1; 8 nucleotides align to TRBD1. The CDR3 has 14 amino acids. From germline, CDR1 is MDHEN and CDR2 SYDVKM. The V segment lost 7 bases and the J segment 1 base; nucleotides outside the gene matches: 5. The CDR3 coding sequence is TGTGCCAGCACCAAACAGGGGGGGAACACTGAAGCTTTCTTT. The encoded protein is CASTKQGGNTEAFF.

The V and J genes are TRBV12-3 or TRBV12-4 and TRBJ1-2, with a weak D call TRBD1 (5 bases). V lost 6 bases and J 5 bases, leaving 13 bases between the germline ends. The CDR3 consists of 13 residues. CDR3 amino acids: CASRTGTYYGYTF. In nucleotides, the CDR3 is TGTGCCAGCAGGACCGGGACTTATTATGGCTACACCTTC.